This T cell receptor (beta chain) was sequenced during a study of cytomegalovirus exposure and HLA in healthy donors. With 60 Vbeta and 13 Jbeta primers, the PCR was carried out. Some clones are missing from TCRdb's copy, which holds only in-frame ones; the method was immunoSEQ multiplex PCR. There are around 150,000 clones in the sample; roughly 85% occur only once, and 0.85% lies in the top ten. The sequenced sample was PBMCs. The sequence was obtained from a woman aged 25 to 45 in good health and CMV-seronegative.

The CDR3 protein is CASSLEGARKETQYF. CDR3 nucleotide sequence: TGTGCCAGCAGCTTAGAAGGAGCAAGAAAAGAGACCCAGTACTTC. The V and J genes are TRBV7-9 and TRBJ2-5; no definite D call. The CDR3 has 15 residues. V gave up 1 base and J gave up 3 bases, with 12 bases separating them. The germline gives CDR1 SEHNR, CDR2 FQNEAQ (reference sequence). The full variable domain, in which reference TRBV7-9 and TRBJ2-5 provide the parts outside the CDR3, is DTGVSQNPRHKITKRGQNVTFRCDPISEHNRLYWYRQTLGQGPEFLTYFQNEAQLEKSRLLSDRFSAERPKGSFSTLEIQRTEQGDSAMYLCASSLEGARKETQYFGPGTRLLVL.